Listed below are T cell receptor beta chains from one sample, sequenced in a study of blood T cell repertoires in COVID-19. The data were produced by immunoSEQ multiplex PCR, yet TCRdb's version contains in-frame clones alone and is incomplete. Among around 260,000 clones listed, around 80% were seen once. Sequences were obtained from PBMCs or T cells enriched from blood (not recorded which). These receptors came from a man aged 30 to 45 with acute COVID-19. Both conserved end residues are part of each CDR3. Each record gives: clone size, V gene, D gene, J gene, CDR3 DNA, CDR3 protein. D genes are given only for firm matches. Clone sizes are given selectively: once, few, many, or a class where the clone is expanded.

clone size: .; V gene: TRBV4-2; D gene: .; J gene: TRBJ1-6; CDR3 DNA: TGTGCCAGCAGCCAAGAAAGGGGTGGGGCTAATTCACCCCTCCACTTT; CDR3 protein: CASSQERGGANSPLHF
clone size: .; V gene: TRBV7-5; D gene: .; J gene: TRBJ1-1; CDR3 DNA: TGTGTCAGAAGCTTAGAGACACAAGGGGGCACTGAAGCTTTCTTT; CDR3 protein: CVRSLETQGGTEAFF
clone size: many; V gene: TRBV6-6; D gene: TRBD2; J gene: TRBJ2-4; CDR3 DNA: TGTGCCAGCAGTCTTATAGCGGGAGGGTCGGACAAAAACATTCAGTACTTC; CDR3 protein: CASSLIAGGSDKNIQYF
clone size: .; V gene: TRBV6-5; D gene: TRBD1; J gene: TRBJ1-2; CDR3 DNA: TGTGCCAGCAGAAGGACAGGGGGCGCCTGGGGCTACACCTTC; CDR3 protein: CASRRTGGAWGYTF
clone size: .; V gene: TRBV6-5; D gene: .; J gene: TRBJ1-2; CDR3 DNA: TGTGCCAGCAGAACAGGGAACTATGGCTACACCTTC; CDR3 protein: CASRTGNYGYTF
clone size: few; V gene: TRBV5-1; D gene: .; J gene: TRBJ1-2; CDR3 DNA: TGTGCCAGCCAGACCGGGAGTAACTATGGCTACACCTTC; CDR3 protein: CASQTGSNYGYTF
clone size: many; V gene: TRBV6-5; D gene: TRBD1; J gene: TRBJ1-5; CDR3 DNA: TGTGCCAGCAGAGAGCGCCGGACAGGTTATCAGCCCCAGCATTTT; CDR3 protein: CASRERRTGYQPQHF
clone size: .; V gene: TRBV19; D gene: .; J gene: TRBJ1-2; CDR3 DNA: TGTGCCAGTAGTCCAACTTCAGGGATTGCTGGCTACACCTTC; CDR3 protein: CASSPTSGIAGYTF
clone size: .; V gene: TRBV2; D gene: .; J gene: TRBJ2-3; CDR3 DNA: TGTGCCAGCAGTGACAGTCGTCTTGCTTCCGATACGCAGTATTTT; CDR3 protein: CASSDSRLASDTQYF
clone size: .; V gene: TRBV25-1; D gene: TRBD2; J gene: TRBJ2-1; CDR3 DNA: TGTGCCAGCAGTGAACCGGGGGGGGGCAATGAGCAGTTCTTC; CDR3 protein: CASSEPGGGNEQFF
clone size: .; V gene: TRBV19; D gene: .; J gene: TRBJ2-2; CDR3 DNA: TGTGCCAGTAGTATCGAGCAGGGATTCACCGGGGAGCTGTTTTTT; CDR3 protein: CASSIEQGFTGELFF
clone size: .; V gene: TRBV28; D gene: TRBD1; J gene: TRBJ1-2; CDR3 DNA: TGTGCCAGCAGGGAAATACAGGGGGCTCGTAACTATGGCTACACCTTC; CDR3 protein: CASREIQGARNYGYTF
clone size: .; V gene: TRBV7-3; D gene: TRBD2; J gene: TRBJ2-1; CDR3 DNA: TGTGCCAGCAGCCCGACGACTAGCGGGAGATCTGAGCAGTTCTTC; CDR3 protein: CASSPTTSGRSEQFF
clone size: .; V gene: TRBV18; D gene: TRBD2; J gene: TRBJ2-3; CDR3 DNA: TGTGCCAGCTCACCCCGCGGGCTAGCGGGGGGGCCAGATACGCAGTATTTT; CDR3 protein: CASSPRGLAGGPDTQYF
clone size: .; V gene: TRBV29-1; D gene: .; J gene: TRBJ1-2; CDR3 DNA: TGCAGCGTTGAGGAACAGGGATTGGATGGCTACACCTTC; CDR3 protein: CSVEEQGLDGYTF
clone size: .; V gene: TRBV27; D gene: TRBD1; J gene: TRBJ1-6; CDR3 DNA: TGTGCCAGCAGTGCCACGGGACAGGGCTCGGCACCCCTCCACTTT; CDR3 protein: CASSATGQGSAPLHF
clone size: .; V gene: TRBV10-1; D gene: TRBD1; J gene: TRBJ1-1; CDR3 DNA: TGCGCCAGCAGTGATTCCGGGGACAGGACGCTGAACACTGAAGCTTTCTTT; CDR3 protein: CASSDSGDRTLNTEAFF
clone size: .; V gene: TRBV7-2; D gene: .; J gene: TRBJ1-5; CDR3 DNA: TGTGCCAGCAGTTTAGGGTGGGCCCCCCAGCATTTT; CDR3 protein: CASSLGWAPQHF
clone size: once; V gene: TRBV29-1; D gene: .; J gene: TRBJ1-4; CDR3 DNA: TGCAGCGCTGCCAGGCAGGGTGAAAAACTGTTTTTT; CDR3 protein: CSAARQGEKLFF
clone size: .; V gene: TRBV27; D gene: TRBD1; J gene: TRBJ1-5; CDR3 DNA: TGTGCCAGCAGTTTAAGGGCAGGGGGCGATCAGCCCCAGCATTTT; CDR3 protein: CASSLRAGGDQPQHF
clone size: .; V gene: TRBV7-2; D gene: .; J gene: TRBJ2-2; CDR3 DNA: TGTGCCAGCAGCTTAGCGGCCCGCGGGGAGCTGTTTTTT; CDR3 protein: CASSLAARGELFF
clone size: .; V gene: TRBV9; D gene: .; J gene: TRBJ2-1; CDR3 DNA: TGTGCCAGCAGCGTAGGGGGGGCCTACAATGAGCAGTTCTTC; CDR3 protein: CASSVGGAYNEQFF
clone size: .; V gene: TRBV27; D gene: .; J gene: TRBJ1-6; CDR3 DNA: TGTGCCAGCAGTTCACAATTAGGGGGGGGCCTCGGTTCACCCCTCCACTTT; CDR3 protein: CASSSQLGGGLGSPLHF
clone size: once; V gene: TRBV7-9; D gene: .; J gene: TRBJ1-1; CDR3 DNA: TGTGCCAGCAGCCCCCCGGGGGGGTCCACTGAAGCTTTCTTT; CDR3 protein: CASSPPGGSTEAFF